This entry concerns a single T cell receptor (beta chain). Its antigen remains unidentified. Reverse transcription used roughly 0.45 to 1 ug RNA and random hexamers. Amplification of TCR beta CDR3 spanned 54 Vbeta and 13 Jbeta via immunoSEQ multiplex PCR. TCRdb re-derived calls from the immunoSEQ multiplex PCR reads in MiXCR, one entry per CDR3 protein. The sample holds about 300,000 distinct CDR3 sequences; approximately 90% are singletons and the top ten take roughly 0.07%. These data come from a study of CD8 T cells in Susac syndrome. The CDR3 totals 16 residues. The germline V and J ends were trimmed by 2 bases and 0 bases, with 12 bases remaining between them. Germline V lookup: CDR1 SGHTA, CDR2 FQGNSA. Points from the study as a whole: By the study's own acknowledgment, its TCR sequencing and HLA analysis included relatively few individuals.

Sequencing of TCR beta was carried out in blood CD8+ and CD4+ T cells. Relapsing-remitting disease, either stable or active, was present in the multiple sclerosis controls, who were treatment-naive patients. The receptor's source is a human donor with multiple sclerosis. Sample: CD4+ T cells from PBMCs. The chain uses TRBV7-2 and TRBJ2-3, with D perhaps given as TRBD1 or TRBD2 (5 bases each). CDR3 nucleotides: TGTGCCAGCAGCTTAATAGGGGACCCTAGCACAGATACGCAGTATTTT. Translated: CASSLIGDPSTDTQYF. The entire variable domain, with the rest obtained from reference TRBV7-2 and TRBJ2-3, is as follows: GAGVSQSPSNKVTEKGKDVELRCDPISGHTALYWYRQSLGQGLEFLIYFQGNSAPDKSGLPSDRFSAERTGGSVSTLTIQRTQQEDSAVYLCASSLIGDPSTDTQYFGPGTRLTVL.